A selection of T cell receptor beta chains follows, all from one sample in a study of T cell responses to AZD1222 COVID-19 vaccine. Generated by immunoSEQ multiplex PCR, the TCRdb table keeps only in-frame clones and is missing some. The sample holds under 150,000 clones, approximately 90% seen once. The source material was peripheral blood, sampled on day 0 of AZD1222 vaccination. The receptors here all came from an adult in good health. CDR3s include the opening cysteine and the closing phenylalanine or tryptophan. Each record gives: CDR3 protein, CDR3 DNA, V gene, clone size, D gene, J gene, CDR3 length. The D gene is left open where the match is weak. A clone size is listed for some rows: how often the clone was seen (once, few, many), or a class if it is expanded.

CAWTREAGGYNEQFF	TGTGCCTGGACCCGAGAAGCGGGAGGCTACAATGAGCAGTTCTTC	TRBV30	NA	TRBD2	TRBJ2-1	15
CASSLLIRGDTQYF	TGTGCCAGCAGTTTATTAATCCGCGGGGATACGCAGTATTTT	TRBV27	NA	NA	TRBJ2-3	14
CASSARQLAGGRYEQYF	TGCGCCAGCAGCGCACGCCAACTAGCGGGAGGGCGCTACGAGCAGTACTTC	TRBV4-1	NA	TRBD2	TRBJ2-7	17
CASSSSGNSYEQYF	TGTGCCAGCTCATCGTCCGGGAACTCCTACGAGCAGTACTTC	TRBV18	NA	NA	TRBJ2-7	14
CASSDPSGGANEQFF	TGTGCCAGCAGTGATCCTAGCGGGGGGGCTAATGAGCAGTTCTTC	TRBV7-3	NA	TRBD2	TRBJ2-1	15
CASSSDNPFREQYF	TGTGCCAGCAGTTCGGACAACCCTTTTCGCGAGCAGTACTTC	TRBV6-5	NA	NA	TRBJ2-7	14
CASSPYRNSNQPQHF	TGTGCCAGCAGCCCCTACAGGAACAGCAATCAGCCCCAGCATTTT	TRBV6-5	NA	NA	TRBJ1-5	15
CASSLVGTPTGELFF	TGTGCCAGCAGCTTAGTGGGGACACCAACCGGGGAGCTGTTTTTT	TRBV7-9	NA	NA	TRBJ2-2	15
CASSLDREDRGPLPYGYTF	TGTGCCAGCAGCTTGGACCGGGAGGACAGGGGACCATTGCCCTATGGCTACACCTTC	TRBV5-4	NA	TRBD1	TRBJ1-2	19
CASSQGTALYGYTF	TGTGCCAGCAGCCAAGGGACAGCTTTATATGGCTACACCTTC	TRBV3-1/TRBV3-2	NA	NA	TRBJ1-2	14
CASAQWRDSGANVLTF	TGTGCCAGCGCCCAGTGGCGGGACTCTGGGGCCAACGTCCTGACTTTC	TRBV5-6	NA	NA	TRBJ2-6	16
CASILLGGTNTIYF	TGTGCCAGCATACTGCTGGGTGGTACAAACACCATATATTTT	TRBV6-5	NA	NA	TRBJ1-3	14
CASSQDPGGVLYEQYF	TGTGCCAGCAGCCAAGATCCGGGGGGGGTGCTCTACGAGCAGTACTTC	TRBV4-2	NA	TRBD2	TRBJ2-7	16
CASSPNPAYEQYF	TGTGCCAGTAGTCCGAACCCGGCCTACGAGCAGTACTTC	TRBV19	few	NA	TRBJ2-7	13
CASSSPREGYYGYTF	TGTGCCAGCAGCTCCCCGAGGGAGGGGTACTATGGCTACACCTTC	TRBV5-8	NA	NA	TRBJ1-2	15
CASSLTGTNNQPQHF	TGTGCCAGCAGCTTAACAGGGACGAACAATCAGCCCCAGCATTTT	TRBV7-2	NA	NA	TRBJ1-5	15
CASSVGSSGNTIYF	TGTGCCAGCAGCGTAGGGAGCTCTGGAAACACCATATATTTT	TRBV9	NA	NA	TRBJ1-3	14
CASSSSPTGTNSPLHF	TGTGCCAGCAGCTCAAGCCCGACAGGAACCAATTCACCCCTCCACTTT	TRBV11-3	NA	NA	TRBJ1-6	16
CAWEWGYEQYF	TGTGCCTGGGAATGGGGGTACGAGCAGTACTTC	TRBV30	NA	NA	TRBJ2-7	11
CASSLPDRANYGYTF	TGTGCCAGCAGTCTACCGGACAGGGCGAACTATGGCTACACCTTC	TRBV7-2	once	TRBD1	TRBJ1-2	15
CASSLNPLADINYNEQFF	TGTGCCAGCAGCTTAAACCCCCTAGCGGACATTAACTACAATGAGCAGTTCTTC	TRBV7-3	NA	TRBD2	TRBJ2-1	18
CASSFSPRHTLGGNTIYF	TGTGCCAGCAGCTTTTCTCCCCGGCACACTCTGGGTGGAAACACCATATATTTT	TRBV7-2	NA	NA	TRBJ1-3	18
CASSLLRQYGYTF	TGTGCCAGCAGCCTCCTCCGACAGTATGGCTACACCTTC	TRBV12-3/TRBV12-4	NA	NA	TRBJ1-2	13
CASRPSGGNTIYF	TGTGCCAGCAGACCCTCGGGTGGAAACACCATATATTTT	TRBV6-5	NA	NA	TRBJ1-3	13
CASSGTGGDNEKLFF	TGTGCCAGCAGCGGGACAGGGGGTGATAATGAAAAACTGTTTTTT	TRBV9	NA	TRBD1	TRBJ1-4	15
CASSFQRQETQYF	TGTGCCAGCAGCTTTCAGCGGCAAGAGACCCAGTACTTC	TRBV7-3	NA	NA	TRBJ2-5	13
CASSQLRDKNEKLFF	TGTGCCAGCAGCCAACTCCGGGACAAAAATGAAAAACTGTTTTTT	TRBV14	NA	NA	TRBJ1-4	15
CASSLDQETEAFF	TGTGCCAGCAGCTTAGATCAGGAGACTGAAGCTTTCTTT	TRBV11-3	NA	NA	TRBJ1-1	13
CASSFAAGEAQPQHF	TGTGCCAGCAGCTTTGCGGCAGGGGAGGCTCAGCCCCAGCATTTT	TRBV7-2	NA	NA	TRBJ1-5	15
CATSWEVHMNTEAFF	TGTGCCACCAGCTGGGAAGTACACATGAACACTGAAGCTTTCTTT	TRBV15	NA	NA	TRBJ1-1	15
CASSNGPTNYGYTF	TGTGCCAGTAGCAATGGACCGACTAACTATGGCTACACCTTC	TRBV19	NA	NA	TRBJ1-2	14
CASSLGTGVDGYTF	TGTGCCAGCAGTCTAGGGACAGGGGTGGATGGCTACACCTTC	TRBV6-5	NA	TRBD1	TRBJ1-2	14
CASSGIRAGSPLHF	TGTGCCAGCAGTGGAATCCGAGCAGGTTCACCCCTCCACTTT	TRBV2	NA	NA	TRBJ1-6	14
CAIRGGLQETQYF	TGTGCCATCAGGGGCGGACTACAAGAGACCCAGTACTTC	TRBV10-3	NA	NA	TRBJ2-5	13
CAFSAGPETQYF	TGTGCCTTCTCCGCAGGGCCCGAGACCCAGTACTTC	TRBV30	NA	NA	TRBJ2-5	12
CASRQTGGAYGYTF	TGTGCCAGCAGACAAACAGGGGGCGCCTATGGCTACACCTTC	TRBV5-8	NA	TRBD1	TRBJ1-2	14